Shown below are 6 T cell receptor beta chains from a single sample sequenced in a study of response to subunit inactivated influenza vaccine. TCRdb ran MiXCR on the RT-PCR reads and lists one entry per CDR3 protein. The data contain about 830,000 distinct CDR3 sequences, around 20% of them singletons. Sequencing used PBMCs from blood, obtained 4 to 6 days after vaccination. These receptors all come from a man between 50 and 59 years old who received an inactivated influenza vaccine.

This chain joins TRBV7-6 and TRBJ2-1; possibly TRBD2 for D (6 bases). Deletions cut 2 bases from V and 6 bases from J, with 17 bases between. Germline loops: CDR1 SGHVS, CDR2 FNYEAQ. This CDR3 is built from 16 residues. This CDR3 reads CASSLNAQLATNEQFF. DNA for the CDR3: TGTGCCAGCAGCTTAAATGCACAACTAGCCACCAATGAGCAGTTCTTC.

In its sample, this clonotype was seen a few times. The chain links TRBV5-1 to TRBJ2-5; D might be TRBD1 or TRBD2, each matching 6 bases. Deletions cut 3 bases from V and 4 bases from J, with 10 bases between. Germline assignment: CDR1 SGHRS and CDR2 YFSETQ. This CDR3 contains 13 residues. The DNA for the CDR3 is TGCGCCAGCAGCTCGGGGGCAGGAGAGACCCAGTACTTC. This translates into CASSSGAGETQYF. The full variable domain, completed using reference TRBV5-1 and TRBJ2-5, is KAGVTQTPRYLIKTRGQQVTLSCSPISGHRSVSWYQQTPGQGLQFLFEYFSETQRNKGNFPGRFSGRQFSNSRSEMNVSTLELGDSALYLCASSSGAGETQYFGPGTRLLVL.

The chain has TRBV6-5 and TRBJ1-4; a possible D gene is TRBD1 (5 bases). This CDR3 contains 14 residues. The V and J ends lost 2 bases and 10 bases respectively, with 14 bases between them. Germline V lookup: CDR1 MNHEY, CDR2 SVGAGI. In DNA, the CDR3 is TGTGCCAGCAGTTACAACCTGGGGCGGGGAAAACTGTTTTTT. It translates to CASSYNLGRGKLFF.

Ten or more counts support this clonotype. V and J are TRBV12-3 or TRBV12-4 and TRBJ2-7; D may be TRBD2 (6 bases). Deletions cut 3 bases from V and 6 bases from J, with 9 bases between. The CDR3 is 12 amino acids. CDR3 amino acids: CASSFWGGEQYF. For the CDR3, the DNA is TGTGCCAGCAGTTTCTGGGGAGGCGAGCAGTACTTC.

The chain recombines TRBV12-3 or TRBV12-4 with TRBJ2-2; TRBD2 agrees at 7 bases. The CDR3 totals 15 residues. Trimming took 4 bases from V and 4 from J; bases not matched to a gene: 6. For the CDR3, the DNA is TGTGCCAGCAGTTCGGGCGGGAGTCTCACCGGGGAGCTGTTTTTT. It encodes CASSSGGSLTGELFF.

This clonotype was picked up a small number of times. The rearrangement uses TRBV11-1 and TRBJ2-1; no reliable D call. This CDR3 region has 13 residues. Trimming pared 1 base from V and 9 bases from J, leaving 10 bases between. Germline loops: CDR1 SGHAT, CDR2 FQDESV (reference sequence). This chain's CDR3 is CASSLVRTGEQFF. The CDR3 nucleotides are TGTGCCAGCAGCTTAGTTCGCACCGGTGAGCAGTTCTTC.